A single sample gave rise to the 27 T cell receptor beta chains below, sequenced in a study of blood T cells in healthy people across ages. A second about 6 to 12 cycle PCR used barcoded and J-beta primers. TCRdb redid the calling of the 5' RACE reads with MiXCR, one entry per CDR3 protein. Of hundreds of thousands of distinct CDR3 sequences in the sample, around 62% were seen once. The material sequenced was blood. All receptors come from a young man in good health.

V is TRBV5-1 and J is TRBJ2-7, with D tentatively TRBD2 (5 bases). This CDR3 is 14 amino acids long. Trimming cost V 2 bases and J 7 bases, with 16 bases left between them. Germline loops: CDR1 SGHRS, CDR2 YFSETQ. This chain's CDR3 is CASSLVTGYNEQYF. For the CDR3, the DNA is TGCGCCAGCAGCTTAGTAACGGGGTACAATGAGCAGTACTTC.

The CDR3 nucleotides are TGCGCCAGCAGCCAAGCGGCTGACTACACTGAAGCTTTCTTT. It is translated as CASSQAADYTEAFF. The V call is TRBV4-3, the J call TRBJ1-1; D gene uncertain. Germline assignment: CDR1 LGHNA and CDR2 YSLEER. Trimming removed 1 base from V and 3 bases from J, with 9 bases in between. CDR3 length: 14 amino acids.

Only a few counts were recorded for this clonotype. CDR3 DNA: TGCGCCAGCAGTCATTACTTATCCGACAGGGTCAGCTCTGGGGCCAACGTCCTGACTTTC. Amino acids: CASSHYLSDRVSSGANVLTF. This rearrangement joins TRBV4-3 to TRBJ2-6; 7 bases are a match to TRBD1. V lost 6 bases, J lost 0 bases, and 17 bases stayed unmatched. In germline, CDR1 is LGHNA, CDR2 YSLEER. The CDR3 length is 20 residues.

In the case of this clonotype: A read error may produce the germline difference seen at one junction end. The chain combines TRBV25-1 with TRBJ2-5, with D perhaps matching TRBD1 or TRBD2 (5 bases each). Germline lookup yields CDR1 MGHDK and CDR2 SYGVNS. The CDR3 contains 13 residues. CDR3 residues: CASGDSPQETQYF. CDR3 DNA: TGCGCCAGCGGAGACAGCCCTCAAGAGACCCAGTACTTC.

V gene TRBV9 combines with J gene TRBJ2-2; 8 bases map to TRBD1. The V segment lost 0 bases and the J segment 3 bases; nucleotides outside the gene matches: 4. The CDR3 consists of 16 residues. Germline V gives CDR1 SGDLS, CDR2 YYNGEE. CDR3 in amino acids: CASSVAGGGYTGELFF. The DNA of the CDR3 is TGTGCCAGCAGCGTAGCAGGGGGCGGATACACCGGGGAGCTGTTTTTT.

V usage is TRBV29-1 and J usage is TRBJ2-3; D may be TRBD1 (6 bases). CDR1 is SQVTM and CDR2 is ANQGSEA in the germline V gene. This CDR3 is built from 15 residues. Trimming removed 7 bases from V and 1 base from J, with 18 bases in between. CDR3 sequence: CSAARGSGGTDTQYF. CDR3 bases: TGCAGCGCTGCTAGGGGCTCAGGGGGCACAGATACGCAGTATTTT.

V usage is TRBV6-6 and J usage is TRBJ1-5; TRBD1 is a possible D gene (5 bases). From germline, CDR1 is MNHNY and CDR2 SVGAGI (reference sequence). V gave up 2 bases and J gave up 2 bases, with 10 bases separating them. The CDR3 spans 15 residues. CDR3 sequence: CASSYQGRGNQPQHF. The CDR3 bases are TGTGCCAGCAGTTACCAGGGCAGGGGCAATCAGCCCCAGCATTTT.

Remarks on this clonotype: An end of the junction does not agree with germline; a read error may underlie this. The V gene is TRBV25-1, the J gene TRBJ1-1, with a possible D match to TRBD1 (5 bases). This CDR3 spans 15 amino acids. Germline CDR1 MGHDK, CDR2 SYGVNS. CDR3 region: CASSALWGENTKAFF. The CDR3 DNA reads as TGTGCCAGCAGTGCCCTATGGGGGGAGAACACTAAAGCTTTCTTT.

Only one count was recorded for this clonotype. The rearrangement links TRBV28 to TRBJ2-3; either TRBD1 or TRBD2 may fit D (6 bases each). The germline CDR1 and CDR2 sequences are MDHEN and SYDVKM. This CDR3 comprises 14 residues. Between the trimmed V and J ends, which lost 11 bases and 10 bases, there was a span of 25 bases. The DNA of the CDR3 is TGTGCCGCCGGGGGCCGGACTCCCCCGGGCGCGCAGTATTTT. Amino acid sequence: CAAGGRTPPGAQYF.

V usage is TRBV28 and J usage is TRBJ2-1; 8 bases align to TRBD2. Germline loops: CDR1 MDHEN, CDR2 SYDVKM. The CDR3 is 15 amino acids. The junction had 8 bases not matched to a gene; V was cut back by 3 bases and J by 7 bases. For the CDR3, the DNA is TGTGCCAGCAGTTTGCCGGGGGGGCGAAGGAATGAGCAGTTCTTC. This sequence encodes CASSLPGGRRNEQFF.

The chain couples TRBV7-7 to TRBJ2-3; D remains ambiguous. CDR3 length equals 14 residues. The V end lost 2 bases, the J end lost 3 bases, and 9 bases lay between the germline ends. Germline V CDR1 and CDR2: SSHAT, FNYEAQ (reference sequence). CDR3: CASSLLGITDTQYF. Here the CDR3 DNA reads TGTGCCAGCAGCTTACTCGGAATTACAGATACGCAGTATTTT.

This clonotype was seen only a few times. The rearrangement links TRBV5-6 to TRBJ2-6; unclear D gene. Germline CDR1 SGHDT, CDR2 YYEEEE. Trimming left V 1 base short and J 0 bases short, with 5 bases between. This CDR3 has 15 amino acids. The chain's CDR3 is CASSLYRSGANVLTF. In DNA form, the CDR3 reads TGTGCCAGCAGCTTGTATCGCTCTGGGGCCAACGTCCTGACTTTC.

The chain has TRBV9 and TRBJ1-1; 9 bases line up with TRBD1. Germline V gene sequence: CDR1 SGDLS, CDR2 YYNGEE. The ends lost 2 bases at V and 5 bases at J; junction bases unmatched: 7. This CDR3 region has 15 residues. CDR3: CASSVSGTGRTEAFF. In nucleotides, the CDR3 is TGTGCCAGCAGCGTTAGCGGGACAGGGCGGACTGAAGCTTTCTTT.

The chain is built from TRBV6-5 and TRBJ2-5; TRBD2 agrees at 7 bases. Trimming took 2 bases from V and 2 from J; bases not matched to a gene: 5. CDR3 length equals 15 residues. Germline loops: CDR1 MNHEY, CDR2 SVGAGI. Here the CDR3 DNA reads TGTGCCAGCAGTTACCGACGGGGGGAACAAGAGACCCAGTACTTC. Amino acid sequence: CASSYRRGEQETQYF.

The chain has TRBV27 and TRBJ2-1, with D possibly being TRBD2 (6 bases). The V gene lost 2 bases and the J gene lost 8 bases, with 16 bases spanning the gap. Germline CDR1 and CDR2: MNHEY and SMNVEV (reference sequence). CDR3 length equals 15 residues. The chain's CDR3 is CASSLRGVEEDEQFF. Here the CDR3 DNA reads TGTGCCAGCAGTTTACGCGGGGTGGAGGAGGATGAGCAGTTCTTC.

This clonotype was counted only a few times. The chain has TRBV3-1 and TRBJ2-5, with D maybe TRBD2 (5 bases). The CDR3 is 17 residues long. Per germline, CDR1 LGHDT and CDR2 YNNKEL (reference sequence). V lost 0 bases, J lost 5 bases, and 19 bases lay in between. In DNA form, the CDR3 reads TGTGCCAGCAGCCAAGACCTAAGGACTCCTTTCAAGGAGACCCAGTACTTC. It specifies CASSQDLRTPFKETQYF.

CDR3 region: CASSASPSNEQFF. The DNA of the CDR3 is TGTGCCAGCAGCGCCTCGCCCAGTAATGAGCAGTTCTTC. The rearrangement joins TRBV7-9 to TRBJ2-1; unclear D gene. Trimming took off 5 bases at V and 7 bases at J, with 12 bases between the two ends. This CDR3 spans 13 amino acids. CDR1 is SEHNR, CDR2 FQNEAQ, per germline (reference sequence).

The J gene is TRBJ2-7, the V gene TRBV20-1, with a weak D call TRBD2 (6 bases). The CDR3 has 14 amino acids. Germline CDR1 DFQATT, CDR2 SNEGSKA (reference sequence). V lost 1 base to trimming and J lost 5 bases, with 15 bases between them. CDR3 protein: CSARVEGPRDEQYF. The CDR3 DNA reads TGCAGTGCTAGAGTGGAGGGACCTAGGGACGAGCAGTACTTC.

The chain recombines TRBV14 with TRBJ2-6, with D unclear. Germline V gives CDR1 SGHDN, CDR2 FVKESK. The V and J ends lost 1 base and 0 bases respectively, with 7 bases between them. CDR3 length: 16 residues. CDR3 sequence reads: CASSQGGLSGANVLTF. The CDR3 DNA is TGTGCCAGCAGCCAAGGTGGCCTCTCTGGGGCCAACGTCCTGACTTTC.

The rearrangement uses TRBV4-2 and TRBJ2-5; possible D gene TRBD2, 5 bases. The CDR3 extends over 14 amino acids. Germline loops: CDR1 LGHNA, CDR2 YNFKEQ. Trimming left V 1 base short and J 4 bases short, with 10 bases between. In DNA form, the CDR3 reads TGTGCCAGCAGCCAAGGGGGAGTAGTAGAGACCCAGTACTTC. Protein product: CASSQGGVVETQYF.

This clonotype was seen many times. This chain uses TRBV29-1 with TRBJ2-1, with 7 bases lining up with TRBD2. J lost 5 bases, V lost 4 bases, and 8 bases had no gene match. Germline-derived CDR1 and CDR2 are SQVTM and ANQGSEA. The CDR3 covers 14 residues. For the CDR3, the DNA is TGCAGCGTTGTACTAGCGAGAGGGGACAATGAGCAGTTCTTC. The encoded protein is CSVVLARGDNEQFF.

This chain connects TRBV5-8 to TRBJ1-6; D call uncertain. Trimming took 2 bases from V and 8 from J, leaving 14 bases between them. Germline V gene sequence: CDR1 SGHTS, CDR2 YDEGEE. This CDR3 is 15 amino acids long. The CDR3 loop reads CASSFPSKRDSPLHF. The DNA of the CDR3 is TGTGCCAGCAGCTTCCCTTCCAAGAGGGATTCACCCCTCCACTTT.

Only one count was recorded for this clonotype. Just one base apart from a much larger clone, this may be a read error. The V and J genes are TRBV20-1 and TRBJ2-1; TRBD2 matches at 10 bases. The ends lost 6 bases at V and 13 bases at J; junction bases unmatched: 18. CDR3 size: 15 residues. Germline lookup yields CDR1 DFQATT and CDR2 SNEGSKA (reference sequence). CDR3 protein: CSASLPGLARETQFF. DNA for the CDR3: TGCAGTGCCTCCCTTCCGGGACTAGCGAGGGAGACCCAGTTCTTC.

The chain joins TRBV6-5 to TRBJ2-4; D unresolved. The assigned J gene may be wrong: the sequence end matches TRBJ2-7 better. The germline gives CDR1 MNHEY, CDR2 SVGAGI. The CDR3 has 14 residues. This CDR3 reads CASSWVSRVSEQYF. CDR3 coding DNA: TGTGCCAGCAGCTGGGTGAGTAGAGTAAGCGAGCAGTACTTC.

J is TRBJ1-2 and V is TRBV12-3 or TRBV12-4; D perhaps matches TRBD1 (5 bases). The CDR3 is 14 amino acids. V was trimmed by 4 bases and J by 4 bases, leaving 13 bases between them. This CDR3 is CASSSQGYGYGYTF. The DNA of the CDR3 is TGTGCCAGCAGTTCTCAGGGTTATGGCTATGGCTACACCTTC.

The chain combines TRBV2 with TRBJ1-2; D unresolved. The CDR3 is 13 residues long. Trimming took off 6 bases at V and 2 bases at J, with 10 bases between the two ends. CDR1 is SNHLY, CDR2 FYNNEI, per germline. The CDR3 sequence is CASSANENYGYTF. Here the CDR3 DNA reads TGTGCCAGCAGCGCAAACGAAAACTATGGCTACACCTTC.

The chain recombines TRBV20-1 with TRBJ1-1; D may be TRBD1 (6 bases). V lost 6 bases to trimming and J lost 6 bases, with 14 bases between them. This CDR3 contains 12 residues. CDR1 DFQATT and CDR2 SNEGSKA come from the germline V gene (reference sequence). CDR3 DNA: TGCAGTGCACCAAACAGGGTCGCTGAAGCTTTCTTT. It encodes CSAPNRVAEAFF.